Listed here are 25 T cell receptor beta chains from one sample, sequenced in a study of T cell responses to AZD1222 COVID-19 vaccine. The method was immunoSEQ multiplex PCR; TCRdb's version includes in-frame clones alone and lacks a portion of them. The sample includes 120,000 or so clones, approximately 90% of them seen just once. Sequenced here: peripheral blood, sampled on day 0 of AZD1222 vaccination. These receptor sequences come from an adult in good health.

This chain connects TRBV3-1 (or the pseudogene TRBV3-2) to TRBJ1-2; 9 positions agree with TRBD1. The germline V gene encodes CDR1 LGHDT and CDR2 YNNKEL (reference sequence). The junction had 8 bases not matched to a gene; V was cut back by 1 base and J by 8 bases. The CDR3 sequence is 15 residues long. The CDR3 region is CASSQGQGGRGGYTF. The CDR3 nucleotides read TGTGCCAGCAGCCAAGGACAGGGGGGACGTGGAGGCTACACCTTC.

The chain links TRBV5-8 to TRBJ2-1; D is possibly TRBD1 or TRBD2 (5 bases each). Germline V lookup: CDR1 SGHTS, CDR2 YDEGEE. The V and J ends lost 3 bases and 5 bases respectively, with 15 bases between them. The CDR3 loop spans 15 amino acids. The CDR3 loop is CASSWSLGRDNEQFF. DNA of the CDR3: TGTGCCAGCAGCTGGAGTCTGGGGCGGGACAATGAGCAGTTCTTC.

V usage is TRBV6-1 and J usage is TRBJ2-7, with D perhaps being TRBD1 or TRBD2 (6 bases each). The ends were cut back, 1 base at V and 5 bases at J, with 15 bases in the middle. Per the germline V gene, CDR1 is MNHNS and CDR2 is SASEGT. CDR3 length equals 15 residues. The CDR3 is CASSEDKVGGHEQYF. The CDR3 region has the DNA TGTGCCAGCAGTGAAGATAAGGTCGGGGGCCACGAGCAGTACTTC.

This clone was observed a handful of times. The DNA for the CDR3 is TGCGCCAGCAGCTTGGCTACGGGCACTGAAGCTTTCTTT. It codes for CASSLATGTEAFF. The chain combines TRBV5-1 with TRBJ1-1; no definite D call. The CDR3 is made up of 13 amino acids. Trimming cost V 0 bases and J 4 bases, with 7 bases left between them. Germline V gene sequence: CDR1 SGHRS, CDR2 YFSETQ. Supplemented by reference TRBV5-1 and TRBJ1-1, the full variable domain reads KAGVTQTPRYLIKTRGQQVTLSCSPISGHRSVSWYQQTPGQGLQFLFEYFSETQRNKGNFPGRFSGRQFSNSRSEMNVSTLELGDSALYLCASSLATGTEAFFGQGTRLTVV.

The genes are TRBV5-1 and TRBJ2-1, with D tentatively TRBD2 (6 bases). CDR1 SGHRS and CDR2 YFSETQ come from the germline V gene. The CDR3 length is 14 residues. V lost 0 bases to trimming and J lost 8 bases, with 12 bases between them. This CDR3 is CASSLAPGADEQFF. DNA of the CDR3: TGCGCCAGCAGCTTGGCCCCGGGAGCGGATGAGCAGTTCTTC.

This chain links TRBV19 with TRBJ2-3, with D possibly being TRBD1 (6 bases). The CDR3 is 15 amino acids. The germline V gene has CDR1 LNHDA and CDR2 SQIVND (reference sequence). V was pared by 9 bases and J by 4 bases, with 20 bases between. CDR3 residues: CASVQGPGVADTQYF. The CDR3 region has the DNA TGTGCCAGCGTTCAGGGGCCAGGCGTCGCAGATACGCAGTATTTT.

The V and J genes are TRBV27 and TRBJ2-7, with D perhaps assigned TRBD1 or TRBD2 (5 bases each). This CDR3 is 20 amino acids long. The V gene lost 5 bases and the J gene lost 6 bases, with 35 bases spanning the gap. From germline, CDR1 is MNHEY and CDR2 SMNVEV (reference sequence). The CDR3 sequence is CASSPPWTPGLGPRRGEQYF. The DNA for the CDR3 is TGTGCCAGCAGTCCCCCATGGACTCCCGGGTTAGGCCCTAGAAGGGGCGAGCAGTACTTC.

The chain employs TRBV4-1 and TRBJ1-5; possibly TRBD1 for D (5 bases). The germline V gene has CDR1 MGHRA and CDR2 YSYEKL. Trimming removed 1 base at V and 9 bases at J, with 13 bases between. This CDR3 has 14 amino acids. CDR3 sequence reads: CASSQGGVLWPQHF. CDR3 DNA sequence: TGCGCCAGCAGCCAAGGGGGGGTACTTTGGCCCCAGCATTTT.

V usage is TRBV7-8 and J usage is TRBJ1-6; perhaps TRBD1 as D (5 bases). Germline CDR1 reads SGHVS; CDR2 reads FQNEAQ. V was pared by 3 bases and J by 8 bases, with 17 bases between. The CDR3 totals 16 residues. CDR3 amino acids: CASSLPGAGPDSPLHF. CDR3 DNA: TGTGCCAGCAGCTTGCCCGGGGCAGGTCCGGATTCACCCCTCCACTTT.

In this sample, this clone turned up once. The genes are TRBV29-1 and TRBJ2-1; maybe TRBD2 (5 bases). The CDR3 extends over 11 amino acids. V was pared by 5 bases and J by 10 bases, with 12 bases between. Germline V gene lookup returns CDR1 SQVTM and CDR2 ANQGSEA. CDR3 in amino acids: CSVRYGGEQFF. The CDR3 bases are TGCAGCGTTAGGTACGGCGGGGAGCAGTTCTTC.

The chain joins TRBV28 to TRBJ1-2; D perhaps matches TRBD1 (5 bases). CDR3 length equals 12 residues. Germline CDR1 is MDHEN and CDR2 is SYDVKM. V lost 8 bases and J 10 bases, leaving 17 bases between the germline ends. This chain's CDR3 is CASRRSDSFYTF. CDR3 coding DNA: TGTGCCAGCCGGAGGTCCGACAGTTTCTACACCTTC.

This chain connects TRBV28 to TRBJ2-7; D might be TRBD2 (7 bases). Looked up from germline, CDR1 is MDHEN and CDR2 is SYDVKM. The CDR3 contains 18 residues. Trimming took off 3 bases at V and 0 bases at J, with 21 bases between the two ends. In nucleotides, the CDR3 is TGTGCCAGCAGTTTGACCGGGGGGCAAGGCTTTCACTCCTACGAGCAGTACTTC. It is translated as CASSLTGGQGFHSYEQYF.

V and J are TRBV7-9 and TRBJ1-1; no firm D call. V shed 5 bases and J shed 4 bases, with 5 bases lying between them. Germline CDR1 reads SEHNR; CDR2 reads FQNEAQ (reference sequence). The CDR3 covers 11 residues. CDR3 nucleotides: TGTGCCAGCAGCAGTATCACTGAAGCTTTCTTT. Residues: CASSSITEAFF.

The J gene is TRBJ2-1, the V gene TRBV24-1; a weak D match, TRBD1 (5 bases). V was cut by 4 bases and J by 4 bases, with 13 bases left in between. In germline, CDR1 is KGHDR, CDR2 SFDVKD. The CDR3 is 15 residues long. The CDR3 DNA reads as TGTGCCACCAGTGACCCAGGGCGCCATTACAATGAGCAGTTCTTC. This codes for CATSDPGRHYNEQFF.

The rearrangement uses TRBV30 and TRBJ1-5, with no clear D. Trimming pared 3 bases from V and 8 bases from J, leaving 14 bases between. CDR1 is GTSNPN, CDR2 SVGIG, per germline (reference sequence). The CDR3 loop spans 13 amino acids. The DNA of the CDR3 is TGTGCCTGGAGCCGTGGTGCGGGGAAGCCCCAGCATTTT. Its translation is CAWSRGAGKPQHF.

The rearrangement joins TRBV28 to TRBJ2-3; D uncertain. V lost 7 bases and J 4 bases, leaving 9 bases between the germline ends. In germline, CDR1 is MDHEN, CDR2 SYDVKM. The CDR3 loop spans 12 amino acids. CDR3 DNA sequence: TGTGCCAGCAATGCTTTCCCAGATACGCAGTATTTT. Translating gives CASNAFPDTQYF. Using reference TRBV28 and TRBJ2-3 for the parts outside the CDR3, the full variable domain is DVKVTQSSRYLVKRTGEKVFLECVQDMDHENMFWYRQDPGLGLRLIYFSYDVKMKEKGDIPEGYSVSREKKERFSLILESASTNQTSMYLCASNAFPDTQYFGPGTRLTVL.

This clone appeared a single time. This sequence joins TRBV4-2 and TRBJ1-3, with D tentatively TRBD1 (6 bases). V lost 0 bases and J lost 8, with 14 bases in between. CDR1 LGHNA and CDR2 YNFKEQ come from the germline V gene. There are 15 residues in the CDR3. In DNA, the CDR3 is TGTGCCAGCAGCCAAGATATCGGGGGGGCGGACACCATATATTTT. It translates to CASSQDIGGADTIYF.

V usage is TRBV5-6 and J usage is TRBJ2-5; no firm D call. Trimming shortened V by 0 bases and J by 3 bases, and 12 bases separated the two germline ends. CDR1 and CDR2 from the germline V gene are SGHDT and YYEEEE. CDR3 length: 15 residues. The CDR3: CASSLGGGGEETQYF. The DNA of the CDR3 is TGTGCCAGCAGCTTGGGGGGTGGTGGAGAAGAGACCCAGTACTTC. Looking up the rest from reference TRBV5-6 and TRBJ2-5 gives the full variable domain: DAGVTQSPTHLIKTRGQQVTLRCSPKSGHDTVSWYQQALGQGPQFIFQYYEEEERQRGNFPDRFSGHQFPNYSSELNVNALLLGDSALYLCASSLGGGGEETQYFGPGTRLLVL.

V usage is TRBV7-6 and J usage is TRBJ2-7; 9 bases agree with TRBD2. The CDR3 sequence is 15 residues long. The V and J ends lost 1 base and 6 bases, in that order; junction bases with no gene match: 7. CDR1 and CDR2 (germline): SGHVS, FNYEAQ. The CDR3 region is CASSLGPSGNTEQYF. The CDR3 DNA is TGTGCCAGCAGCTTAGGTCCTAGCGGGAACACCGAGCAGTACTTC.

This clone was observed once. The genes are TRBV11-2 and TRBJ2-1, with a possible D match to TRBD2 (5 bases). Per germline, CDR1 SGHAT and CDR2 FQNNGV. V was pared by 1 base and J by 10 bases, with 14 bases between. The CDR3 is made up of 14 amino acids. CDR3 amino acids: CASSLGATGWEQFF. The CDR3 nucleotides are TGTGCCAGCAGCTTAGGCGCGACGGGATGGGAGCAGTTCTTC.

V is TRBV24-1 and J is TRBJ2-1, with 12 bases fitting TRBD2. V was pared by 1 base and J by 2 bases, with 2 bases of the junction left unmatched. Germline loops: CDR1 KGHDR, CDR2 SFDVKD. The CDR3 runs 17 residues. In DNA form, the CDR3 reads TGTGCCACCAGTGATTTTAGGACTAGCGGGACCTACAATGAGCAGTTCTTC. Its protein product is CATSDFRTSGTYNEQFF.

The V and J genes are TRBV5-1 and TRBJ1-1; D is unclear. This CDR3 is 11 amino acids long. V was trimmed by 0 bases and J by 8 bases, leaving 5 bases between them. Germline-derived CDR1 and CDR2 are SGHRS and YFSETQ. The CDR3 DNA follows: TGCGCCAGCAGCTTGGGCGGGGAAGCTTTCTTT. Protein sequence: CASSLGGEAFF. The full variable domain, its missing parts supplied by reference TRBV5-1 and TRBJ1-1, is KAGVTQTPRYLIKTRGQQVTLSCSPISGHRSVSWYQQTPGQGLQFLFEYFSETQRNKGNFPGRFSGRQFSNSRSEMNVSTLELGDSALYLCASSLGGEAFFGQGTRLTVV.

The chain is built from TRBV29-1 and TRBJ1-2; D uncertain. Trimming took 3 bases from V and 6 from J, leaving 8 bases between them. The V gene's germline CDR1 is SQVTM and CDR2 ANQGSEA. The CDR3 has 11 amino acids. CDR3 protein: CSVDGSHGYTF. For the CDR3, the DNA is TGCAGCGTTGACGGGAGCCATGGCTACACCTTC.

This rearrangement joins TRBV7-9 to TRBJ1-1; D is perhaps TRBD1 (5 bases). This CDR3 region has 14 residues. The germline gives CDR1 SEHNR, CDR2 FQNEAQ (reference sequence). Trimming took 2 bases from V and 3 from J, leaving 10 bases between them. CDR3 loop: CASSLQGMDTEAFF. Written as DNA, the CDR3 is TGTGCCAGCAGCTTACAGGGTATGGACACTGAAGCTTTCTTT.

This rearrangement joins TRBV6-5 to TRBJ2-7, with unresolved D. There are 12 residues in the CDR3. Deletions cut 6 bases from V and 0 bases from J, with 6 bases between. Germline CDR1 MNHEY, CDR2 SVGAGI. The CDR3 region has the DNA TGTGCCAGCAGCGAGCACTCCTACGAGCAGTACTTC. It encodes CASSEHSYEQYF.